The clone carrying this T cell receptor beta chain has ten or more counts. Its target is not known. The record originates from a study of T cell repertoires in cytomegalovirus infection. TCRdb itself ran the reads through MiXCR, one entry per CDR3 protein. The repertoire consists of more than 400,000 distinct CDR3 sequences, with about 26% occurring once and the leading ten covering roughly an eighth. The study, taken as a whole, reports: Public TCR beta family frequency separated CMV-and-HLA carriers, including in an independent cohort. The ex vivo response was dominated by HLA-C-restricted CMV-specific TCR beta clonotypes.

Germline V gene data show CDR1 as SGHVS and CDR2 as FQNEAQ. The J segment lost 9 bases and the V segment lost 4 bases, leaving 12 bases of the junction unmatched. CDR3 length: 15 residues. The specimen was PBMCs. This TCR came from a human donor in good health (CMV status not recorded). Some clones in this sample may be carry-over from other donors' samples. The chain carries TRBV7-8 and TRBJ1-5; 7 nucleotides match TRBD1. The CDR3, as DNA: TGTGCCAGCAGCTCAGGGACAGCGCTGATATCGCCCCAGCATTTT. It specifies CASSSGTALISPQHF.